A single sample gave rise to the 15 T cell receptor beta chains below, sequenced in a study of cytomegalovirus exposure and HLA in healthy donors. The primer mix had 60 Vbeta and 13 Jbeta primers. Libraries were prepared by immunoSEQ multiplex PCR; TCRdb keeps only in-frame clonotypes and omits some of them. The profile shows 95,000 to 100,000 clones, 75% of them singletons. Sequences were obtained from PBMCs. The receptor set was obtained from a man in his forties or fifties in good health and CMV-seronegative.

The genes are TRBV4-2 and TRBJ2-1; a weak D match, TRBD1 (6 bases). With 0 bases removed from V and 7 bases from J, the gap between germline ends came to 16 bases. CDR1 is LGHNA and CDR2 is YNFKEQ in the germline V gene. The CDR3 has 16 residues. CDR3 nucleotides: TGTGCCAGCAGCCAAGATCAGGCTATAAGGGGGAATGAGCAGTTCTTC. This sequence encodes CASSQDQAIRGNEQFF.

This sequence joins TRBV6-1 and TRBJ2-5, with D maybe TRBD1 (5 bases). The end of the DNA aligns better with TRBJ2-7, so the J call may be wrong. The germline gives CDR1 MNHNS, CDR2 SASEGT. The CDR3 contains 12 residues. The CDR3 coding sequence is TGTGCCAGCACCCCGACAGAGTACGAGCAGTACTTC. This gives the protein CASTPTEYEQYF.

V gene TRBV5-6 combines with J gene TRBJ2-3; D is ambiguous. The CDR3 spans 14 residues. Germline CDR1 and CDR2: SGHDT and YYEEEE. Between the trimmed V and J ends, which lost 2 bases and 4 bases, there was a span of 11 bases. CDR3 region: CASSFGLRPDTQYF. The CDR3 coding sequence is TGTGCCAGCAGCTTCGGCCTGAGGCCAGATACGCAGTATTTT.

V is TRBV6-5 and J is TRBJ2-2; tentatively, D is TRBD1 (5 bases). The CDR3 length is 14 residues. V lost 8 bases, J lost 4 bases, and 14 bases lay in between. Per germline, CDR1 MNHEY and CDR2 SVGAGI. CDR3 sequence (DNA): TGTGCCAGCGGTGGGCAGGGTGGCACCGGGGAGCTGTTTTTT. This encodes CASGGQGGTGELFF.

The rearrangement joins TRBV7-9 to TRBJ1-3; 8 nucleotides match TRBD1. The V and J ends lost 5 bases and 6 bases, in that order; junction bases with no gene match: 9. This CDR3 region has 15 residues. The germline V gene encodes CDR1 SEHNR and CDR2 FQNEAQ (reference sequence). The CDR3 region is CASSDIGQGPNTIYF. CDR3 sequence (DNA): TGTGCCAGCAGCGACATAGGACAGGGACCAAACACCATATATTTT.

This chain uses TRBV9 with TRBJ2-1; D perhaps matches TRBD2 (6 bases). CDR3 length: 15 residues. V dropped 3 bases and J dropped 7 bases, with 17 bases sitting between them. The germline V gene encodes CDR1 SGDLS and CDR2 YYNGEE. CDR3 sequence: CASSASLAPRNEQFF. DNA for the CDR3: TGTGCCAGCAGCGCCTCACTAGCCCCCAGGAATGAGCAGTTCTTC.

The chain couples TRBV7-2 to TRBJ2-7; TRBD1 matches 7 bases. This CDR3 is 16 amino acids long. CDR1 is SGHTA and CDR2 is FQGNSA in the germline V gene. Losses at the gene ends were 2 bases for V and 3 bases for J; bases not matched to a gene: 10. The CDR3 bases are TGTGCCAGCAGCTTAAAGTGGGCAGGGGGTTTCTACGAGCAGTACTTC. As protein: CASSLKWAGGFYEQYF.

The chain joins TRBV5-1 to TRBJ1-5, with D perhaps matching TRBD1 (5 bases). CDR3 length equals 15 residues. From germline, CDR1 is SGHRS and CDR2 YFSETQ. V lost 4 bases and J lost 4, with 15 bases in between. The CDR3 DNA reads as TGCGCCAGCAGCATAAGACCAGGGCCTAATCAGCCCCAGCATTTT. Protein: CASSIRPGPNQPQHF.

J is TRBJ2-5 and V is TRBV10-1; possible D gene TRBD2, 5 bases. V lost 0 bases and J 7 bases, leaving 9 bases between the germline ends. Germline-derived CDR1 and CDR2 are WNHNN and SYGVQD (reference sequence). This CDR3 has 13 amino acids. The CDR3 region has the DNA TGCGCCAGCAGTGAGTCCGGACGGGGGACCCAGTACTTC. This gives the protein CASSESGRGTQYF.

The V and J genes are TRBV7-6 and TRBJ2-7; 7 bases agree with TRBD1. This CDR3 is built from 15 residues. CDR1 and CDR2 (germline): SGHVS, FNYEAQ. The V segment lost 5 bases and the J segment 0 bases; nucleotides outside the gene matches: 7. The CDR3 DNA follows: TGTGCCAGCAGCCTCGCCGAGGGGGCCTCCTACGAGCAGTACTTC. This sequence encodes CASSLAEGASYEQYF.

The J gene is TRBJ2-5, the V gene TRBV5-1, with 10 bases aligning to TRBD2. The CDR3 consists of 14 residues. The V segment lost 7 bases and the J segment 5 bases; nucleotides outside the gene matches: 8. CDR1 and CDR2 from the germline V gene are SGHRS and YFSETQ. CDR3 in amino acids: CASYGASGGETQYF. The CDR3 nucleotides read TGCGCCAGCTACGGGGCTAGCGGGGGTGAGACCCAGTACTTC.

The gene calls are TRBV30 and TRBJ2-1; possible D gene TRBD2, 5 bases. V lost 0 bases and J 8 bases, leaving 14 bases between the germline ends. From germline, CDR1 is GTSNPN and CDR2 SVGIG (reference sequence). The CDR3 runs 14 residues. The CDR3 is CAWSVLSGMDEQFF. CDR3 nucleotide sequence: TGTGCCTGGAGTGTACTGAGCGGAATGGATGAGCAGTTCTTC.

This clone was picked up one time. J is TRBJ2-1 and V is TRBV7-9, with 10 bases fitting TRBD2. The CDR3 runs to 15 residues. Trimming removed 5 bases from V and 4 bases from J; junction bases left unmatched: 5. Germline CDR1 is SEHNR and CDR2 is FQNEAQ (reference sequence). Here the CDR3 DNA reads TGTGCCAGCAGCCCAGCGGGAGGGCCGTACAATGAGCAGTTCTTC. It yields the protein CASSPAGGPYNEQFF.

This sequence joins TRBV6-1 and TRBJ2-7, with TRBD1 matching over 7 bases. Germline CDR1 is MNHNS and CDR2 is SASEGT. The CDR3 has 12 amino acids. Losses at the gene ends were 6 bases for V and 4 bases for J; bases not matched to a gene: 3. In DNA form, the CDR3 reads TGTGCCAGCAGGGGGGACAGTTACGAGCAGTACTTC. Its translation is CASRGDSYEQYF.

The chain combines TRBV16 with TRBJ1-1; unclear D gene. Germline V gene lookup returns CDR1 KGHSY and CDR2 FQNENV. With 4 bases removed from V and 1 base from J, the gap between germline ends came to 13 bases. This CDR3 is built from 15 residues. This CDR3 reads CASSPWAQTNTEAFF. CDR3 nucleotides: TGTGCCAGCAGCCCATGGGCACAGACGAACACTGAAGCTTTCTTT.